The source of this T cell receptor beta chain is a study of cytomegalovirus exposure and HLA in healthy donors. Study in general: Around 79 million unique TCRs, all from HLA-typed donors, were included in an early release of the data.

V trimming: 1 base; J trimming: 6 bases; junction bases outside the gene matches: 14. Germline CDR1 is SGHRS and CDR2 is YFSETQ. This CDR3 has 17 residues. Primers included in the PCR were 60 Vbeta and 13 Jbeta primers. Generated by immunoSEQ multiplex PCR, the TCRdb table keeps only in-frame clones and is missing some. The sample includes 160,000 or so clones, 79% of them seen just once. This clone was seen only a few times. The receptor comes from a man between 40 and 49 years old in good health and CMV-seronegative. The chain links TRBV5-1 to TRBJ2-7; 9 bases align to TRBD1. The source material was PBMCs. DNA for the CDR3: TGCGCCAGCAGCTTGTCCCTTAATTCGGGACAGGGCGGCGAGCAGTACTTC. Translation gives CASSLSLNSGQGGEQYF. Full variable domain (missing parts from reference TRBV5-1 and TRBJ2-7): KAGVTQTPRYLIKTRGQQVTLSCSPISGHRSVSWYQQTPGQGLQFLFEYFSETQRNKGNFPGRFSGRQFSNSRSEMNVSTLELGDSALYLCASSLSLNSGQGGEQYFGPGTRLTVT.